This TCR beta chain was sequenced for a study of T cells expressing NK-cell markers. The overall study: Sorted CD3+CD56+NKG2C+, CD3+CD56+NKG2C- and CD3+CD56-NKG2C+ T cells provided the TCR beta repertoires. Findings and caveats of the study: The share of CD8+ T cells held by dominant NKG2C+ clonotypes was about 1.0-7.5% in roughly 6 donors. Specificity for HCMV among expanded NKG2C+ T cell clones was not established.

Remarks on this clonotype: Its antigen is unidentified.

The CDR3 has 16 amino acids. CDR1 and CDR2 from the germline V gene are DFQATT and SNEGSKA (reference sequence). TCR beta libraries carry UMIs added by 5'RACE template switching. TCRdb re-analyzed the 5' RACE reads; it lists each CDR3 protein once, without DNA. The table for this sample gives 550,000 to 600,000 distinct CDR3 sequences. This clonotype originated in a man between 18 and 35 years old in good health. Sequencing was carried out using blood T cells: a sorted CD56 or NKG2C T cell subset, CD4+ or CD8+ T cells, or bulk PBMC T cells (not recorded which). The gene calls are TRBV20-1 and TRBJ2-3; TCRdb gives TRBD2 as the D gene, but with no DNA this cannot be confirmed. The CDR3 loop is CSARPLAGALEDTQYF.